This TCR beta chain was recovered during a study of immune evolution from preneoplasia to lung adenocarcinoma. Germline CDR1 is SGHTA and CDR2 is FQGNSA. CDR3 size: 13 residues. Trimming shortened V by 4 bases and J by 4 bases, and 8 bases separated the two germline ends. Libraries were prepared by immunoSEQ multiplex PCR; TCRdb keeps only in-frame clonotypes and omits some of them. The sample lists over 3,500 clones, 60% to 80% occurring once. Sample: FFPE lung adenocarcinoma in situ tissue. The genes are TRBV7-2 and TRBJ1-3, with D hard to call. The clonotype was recovered from a person aged 55-80 years with lung adenocarcinoma. In DNA, the CDR3 is TGTGCCAGCAGCTCCGGACTGGGAAACACCATATATTTT. Translated, it gives CASSSGLGNTIYF.